This T cell receptor beta chain was sequenced for a study of spatial heterogeneity in lung cancer. Study-wide background: Consistent detection of more beta-chain than alpha-chain sequences was observed. Findings and limits, study-wide: Resection blood, more than follow-up blood, showed ubiquitous expanded tumor TCRs.

CDR1 KGHSH and CDR2 LQKENI come from the germline V gene. This CDR3 has 15 residues. With 2 bases removed from V and 7 bases from J, the gap between germline ends came to 14 bases. A note on this clonotype: Its matching antigen is unknown.

The time point was: sample taken at primary tumor resection. Unsorted whole RNA from tumor, nontumor lung or frozen PBMC underwent sequencing. TCRdb passed the 5' RACE reads through MiXCR, listing each CDR3 protein once. This sample yields roughly 39,000 distinct CDR3 sequences, of which roughly 7.4% are seen a single time; approximately 30% belongs to the top ten. This sequence joins TRBV18 and TRBJ2-2; D might be TRBD2 (6 bases). The sample here was PBMCs, taken at surgery. The sequence came from a male donor with early-stage non-small cell lung cancer. The CDR3: CASSPRTGRGGELFF. The CDR3 coding sequence is TGTGCCAGCTCACCAAGGACCGGGAGAGGCGGGGAGCTGTTTTTT. The full variable domain, rest sourced from reference TRBV18 and TRBJ2-2, is NAGVMQNPRHLVRRRGQEARLRCSPMKGHSHVYWYRQLPEEGLKFMVYLQKENIIDESGMPKERFSAEFPKEGPSILRIQQVVRGDSAAYFCASSPRTGRGGELFFGEGSRLTVL.